Listed below are T cell receptor beta chains from one sample, sequenced in a study of memory CD4+ T cells and cytomegalovirus serostatus. Method: immunoSEQ multiplex PCR; TCRdb's copy keeps in-frame clones and lacks some. The data contain approximately 49,000 clones, around four fifths of them singletons. Sequencing was performed on memory CD4+ T cells from blood. The receptors derive from an adult in good health and CMV-seronegative. CDR3s include the opening cysteine and the closing phenylalanine or tryptophan. A D gene is named only where the DNA matches it firmly. Only some rows state a clone size, as once, few, many or a class for expanded clones.

>once|-|TRBJ2-5|TRBV10-3
TGTGCCATCAGTGAGTCAGGGGAGACCCAGTACTTC
CAISESGETQYF
>-|-|TRBJ1-6|TRBV6-1
TGTGCCAGCAGTGAAGGCGTAGGGGGGCTGCTTTTTCCACCCCTCCACTTT
CASSEGVGGLLFPPLHF
>-|TRBD1|TRBJ2-7|TRBV5-1
TGCGCCAGCAGCTTGGGTATAGGGGGACAGGGCCTCTACGAGCAGTACTTC
CASSLGIGGQGLYEQYF
>-|-|TRBJ1-1|TRBV6-4
TGTGCCAGCAGGGTAACAGAGGGTAACACTGAAGCTTTCTTT
CASRVTEGNTEAFF
>few|-|TRBJ2-1|TRBV18
TGTGCCAGCTCACCCCCGACTGTTTACAATGAGCAGTTCTTC
CASSPPTVYNEQFF
>-|TRBD1|TRBJ2-7|TRBV27
TGTGCCAGCAGTCCGCCCCACCGGGACAGGGTATACGAGCAGTACTTC
CASSPPHRDRVYEQYF
>-|TRBD1|TRBJ1-1|TRBV6-5
TGTGCCAGCAGTGCCGCGGGACAGGGAAACACTGAAGCTTTCTTT
CASSAAGQGNTEAFF
>-|-|TRBJ2-7|TRBV5-6
TGTGCCAGCAGCTTTCGTATCGGGGCATATTACGAGCAGTACTTC
CASSFRIGAYYEQYF
>-|-|TRBJ1-5|TRBV18
TGTGCCAGCTCACCACGCAGGGACCATCAGCCCCAGCATTTT
CASSPRRDHQPQHF
>-|-|TRBJ2-7|TRBV9
TGTGCCAGCAGCGTAGGTGGGGGCAGCCCCTACGAGCAGTACTTC
CASSVGGGSPYEQYF
>-|TRBD1|TRBJ1-2|TRBV4-3
TGCGCCAGCAGCCAATTCCGGGACAGGTTTAACTATGGCTACACCTTC
CASSQFRDRFNYGYTF
>-|TRBD1|TRBJ1-3|TRBV6-5
TGTGCCAGCAGTTACACACAGGGGGCTGGAAACACCATATATTTT
CASSYTQGAGNTIYF
>-|-|TRBJ1-3|TRBV5-6
TGTGCCAGCAGCTTGGGGGTCTTGGGTTTCTCTGGAAACACCATATATTTT
CASSLGVLGFSGNTIYF
>-|-|TRBJ1-2|TRBV5-5
TGTGCCAGCAGCTCGCTTTTCGTCCAGGGTGGCTACACCTTC
CASSSLFVQGGYTF
>-|-|TRBJ2-7|TRBV5-5
TGTGCCAGCAGCAGGGACGGGACATCGCCCTACGAGCAGTACTTC
CASSRDGTSPYEQYF
>-|-|TRBJ1-5|TRBV28
TGTGCCAGCAGTTTAGGGCCAGGGAAACAGCCCCAGCATTTT
CASSLGPGKQPQHF
>-|-|TRBJ2-3|TRBV21-1
TGTGCCAGCAGCAGTCCGTCTCAAGCGGGGGGGGTTTGTACAGATACGCAGTATTTT
CASSSPSQAGGVCTDTQYF
>-|-|TRBJ1-2|TRBV13
TGTGCCAGCAGCTCCTCTCTAAGGACAACAGGGTTTGATGGCTACACCTTC
CASSSSLRTTGFDGYTF
>-|-|TRBJ1-1|TRBV7-9
TGTGCCAGCAGCCAACGACAGGAGAACACTGAAGCTTTCTTT
CASSQRQENTEAFF
>-|TRBD1|TRBJ1-1|TRBV7-2
TGTGCCAGCAGCTTAAGGGGGCTCGGCACTGAAGCTTTCTTT
CASSLRGLGTEAFF
>few|TRBD1|TRBJ2-3|TRBV30
TGTGCCTGGAGTGTCGGGACAGGGGGTGGAAATACGCAGTATTTT
CAWSVGTGGGNTQYF
>-|-|TRBJ2-1|TRBV18
TGTGCCAGCTCAGTGGACAGTGTACCGAATGAGCAGTTCTTC
CASSVDSVPNEQFF
>-|-|TRBJ2-6|TRBV7-9
TGTGCCAGCGGAAAGGGGGTTTTCTCTGGGGCCAACGTCCTGACTTTC
CASGKGVFSGANVLTF
>-|-|TRBJ2-3|TRBV4-2
TGTGCCAGCAGCCAGCTTGGCGGGCTGACAGATACGCAGTATTTT
CASSQLGGLTDTQYF
>-|-|TRBJ2-5|TRBV7-2
TGTGCCAGCAGCCCGGGAGTAGCGGAGACCCAGTACTTC
CASSPGVAETQYF
>-|TRBD2|TRBJ2-3|TRBV5-1
TGCGCCAGCAGCTTGGACGGGACTACGTACACAGATACGCAGTATTTT
CASSLDGTTYTDTQYF
>-|-|TRBJ2-2|TRBV7-7
TGTGCTAGCAGCTCAGACAGGATCACCGGGGAGCTGTTTTTT
CASSSDRITGELFF
>-|-|TRBJ2-6|TRBV15
TGTGCCACCAGCAGAGCGGGGCGGGGGGCCAACGTCCTGACTTTC
CATSRAGRGANVLTF
>-|TRBD1|TRBJ1-2|TRBV4-3
TGCGCCAGCAGTGGGACAGGGATGCACTATGGCTACACCTTC
CASSGTGMHYGYTF
>-|TRBD1|TRBJ1-1|TRBV7-9
TGTGCCAGCAGCTTAGCGCGGGGCAGGGGACAGAGTGAAGCTTTCTTT
CASSLARGRGQSEAFF
>once|TRBD1|TRBJ2-7|TRBV5-4
TGTGCCAGCAGCTTACCAGGACAGGGGGCGAGGGAGCAGTACTTC
CASSLPGQGAREQYF
>-|-|TRBJ2-1|TRBV7-9
TGTGCCAGCAGAAATCGGACAGATCCTAACAATGAGCAGTTCTTC
CASRNRTDPNNEQFF
>-|TRBD2|TRBJ2-7|TRBV7-9
TGTGCCAGCAGCTCAACCGGGACTAGCGGGGACCACGAGCAGTACTTC
CASSSTGTSGDHEQYF
>-|-|TRBJ2-7|TRBV10-3
TGTGCCATCAGTGATATTGGTAGCGGAGCTCCTACGTCCCAGTACTTC
CAISDIGSGAPTSQYF
>-|-|TRBJ1-4|TRBV6-1
TGTGCCAGCAGCCCTACAGATGCAACTAATGAAAAACTGTTTTTT
CASSPTDATNEKLFF
>-|-|TRBJ1-4|TRBV18
TGTGCCAGCTCACGGAATAATGAAAAACTGTTTTTT
CASSRNNEKLFF
>few|-|TRBJ2-5|TRBV19
TGTGCCAGTAGTAGCCGGGACAAGCAAGAGACCCAGTACTTC
CASSSRDKQETQYF
>-|TRBD1|TRBJ1-2|TRBV28
TGTGCCAGCAGTAGGGACAGGCCGGGGGTTGGCTACACCTTC
CASSRDRPGVGYTF
>-|TRBD1|TRBJ1-1|TRBV29-1
TGCAGCGGGGGACAGGGGAACGTAGCTTTCTTT
CSGGQGNVAFF
>-|-|TRBJ2-5|TRBV5-4
TGTGCCAGCAGCTTACCGTCTGGGCAGGGATATCGAGAGACCCAGTACTTC
CASSLPSGQGYRETQYF
>medium-sized|TRBD2|TRBJ2-2|TRBV7-7
TGTGCTAGCAGCCCTGGCAGCGGGGGCACCGGGGAGCTGTTTTTT
CASSPGSGGTGELFF
>-|-|TRBJ2-3|TRBV11-3
TGTGCCAGCAGCTTAGATTGGTCAGATACGCAGTATTTT
CASSLDWSDTQYF
>-|-|TRBJ1-5|TRBV7-9
TGTGCCAGCAGCTTAGAGGTACCAGGACAGCCCCAGCATTTT
CASSLEVPGQPQHF